This T cell receptor beta chain was retrieved from a study of Graves' ophthalmopathy and Graves' hyperthyroidism. This clonotype was counted at least ten times. Per germline, CDR1 SQVTM and CDR2 ANQGSEA. The CDR3 is 11 residues long. V was pared by 6 bases and J by 4 bases, with 9 bases between. RNA transcripts served as template for amplifying TCR beta CDR3 sequences. First-round RT-PCR employed HTBI primers, with a second-round multiplex PCR after it. TCRdb itself ran the multiplex PCR reads through MiXCR, one entry per CDR3 protein. The table lists 300,000 to 400,000 distinct CDR3 sequences, roughly 15% of them singletons.

Sequencing was performed on peripheral blood. V and J are TRBV29-1 and TRBJ1-1, with D possibly TRBD1 on 5 matching bases. The TCR comes from an adult man with Graves' ophthalmopathy. CDR3 DNA: TGCAGCGTGGGGGGAGTCACTGAAGCTTTCTTT. Protein: CSVGGVTEAFF.